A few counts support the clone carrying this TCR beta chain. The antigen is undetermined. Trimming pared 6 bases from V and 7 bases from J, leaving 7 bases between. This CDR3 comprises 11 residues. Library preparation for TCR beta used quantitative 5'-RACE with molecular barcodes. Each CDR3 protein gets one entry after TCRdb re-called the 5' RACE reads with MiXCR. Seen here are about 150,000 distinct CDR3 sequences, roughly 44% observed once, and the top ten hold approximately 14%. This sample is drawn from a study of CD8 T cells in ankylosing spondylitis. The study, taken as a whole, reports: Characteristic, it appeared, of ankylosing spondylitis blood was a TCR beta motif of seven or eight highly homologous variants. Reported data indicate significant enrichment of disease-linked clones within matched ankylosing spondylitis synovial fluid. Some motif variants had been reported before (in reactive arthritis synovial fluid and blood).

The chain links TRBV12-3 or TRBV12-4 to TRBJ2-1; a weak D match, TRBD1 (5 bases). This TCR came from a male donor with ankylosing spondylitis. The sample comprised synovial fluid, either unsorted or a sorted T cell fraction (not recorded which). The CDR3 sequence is CASRGVNEQFF. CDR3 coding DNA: TGTGCCAGCAGAGGGGTGAATGAGCAGTTCTTC.